Shown below are 14 T cell receptor beta chains from a single sample sequenced in a study of radiotherapy plus CTLA-4 blockade in lung cancer (dated by TCRdb to 2016 to 2019). The library was built by means of the immunoSEQ multiplex PCR assay. TCRdb carries this immuneACCESS record with in-frame sequences only. Its versions omit some clonotypes, under half of them owing to an unresolved V gene in the studies checked, with the rest unexplained. This sample holds 35,000 to 45,000 clones; 65% to 75% were observed only once. Together, the top ten hold around 23% of the sample. The sample in question was peripheral blood, obtained from a patient treated with radiotherapy plus ipilimumab. All receptors derive from a human donor with non-small cell lung cancer who had a partial response to radiotherapy plus ipilimumab.

This clone was counted only a few times. The chain has TRBV7-2 and TRBJ2-4; 9 bases are a match to TRBD2. J gave up 5 bases and V 1 base, and 3 bases lay outside the gene matches. The CDR3 spans 15 residues. CDR1 is SGHTA, CDR2 FQGNSA, per germline. CDR3 coding DNA: TGTGCCAGCAGCTTAGTGGCGGGGGGGGAAAACATTCAGTACTTC. It encodes CASSLVAGGENIQYF.

The chain couples TRBV6-5 to TRBJ1-5; TRBD1 might be the D (6 bases). Germline-derived CDR1 and CDR2 are MNHEY and SVGAGI. V was trimmed by 6 bases and J by 0 bases, leaving 9 bases between them. This CDR3 has 14 residues. CDR3 nucleotides: TGTGCCAGCAGACGGACAGATAGCAATCAGCCCCAGCATTTT. This codes for CASRRTDSNQPQHF.

The V and J genes are TRBV5-6 and TRBJ2-1; 11 bases align to TRBD2. V was clipped by 2 bases and J by 1 base; unmatched bases: 5. Germline V gives CDR1 SGHDT, CDR2 YYEEEE. The CDR3 has 17 residues. The DNA for the CDR3 is TGTGCCAGCAGCTTAACTAGCGGGGGCCCATCCTACAATGAGCAGTTCTTC. Amino acid sequence: CASSLTSGGPSYNEQFF.

The V and J genes are TRBV7-2 and TRBJ2-7; D might be TRBD1 (6 bases). This CDR3 is 15 amino acids long. Germline V CDR1 and CDR2: SGHTA, FQGNSA. V was trimmed by 0 bases and J by 3 bases, leaving 12 bases between them. This CDR3 is CASSLAGGQHYEQYF. CDR3 coding DNA: TGTGCCAGCAGCTTAGCTGGAGGACAGCACTACGAGCAGTACTTC.

The rearrangement links TRBV7-2 to TRBJ1-6; the D is unclear. The CDR3 runs 15 residues. The germline gives CDR1 SGHTA, CDR2 FQGNSA. V lost 4 bases and J 5 bases, leaving 12 bases between the germline ends. The DNA for the CDR3 is TGTGCCAGCAGCTCCCGTCCCCTCCATAATTCACCCCTCCACTTT. This codes for CASSSRPLHNSPLHF.

This clone turned up a few times. This sequence joins TRBV7-9 and TRBJ2-7; a possible D gene is TRBD2 (5 bases). Looked up from germline, CDR1 is SEHNR and CDR2 is FQNEAQ (reference sequence). The CDR3 loop spans 15 amino acids. Trimming cost V 5 bases and J 7 bases, with 21 bases left between them. The CDR3 loop reads CASSQALGNTGEQYF. CDR3 in DNA: TGTGCCAGCAGCCAGGCATTGGGGAATACGGGGGAGCAGTACTTC.

This clone was detected a few times. V gene TRBV7-3 combines with J gene TRBJ1-1; D unresolved. CDR1 and CDR2 from the germline V gene are SGHTA and FQGTGA. The CDR3 contains 15 residues. The V and J ends lost 0 bases and 1 base respectively, with 9 bases between them. The CDR3 nucleotides read TGTGCCAGCAGCTTAACCCCACATGAGAACACTGAAGCTTTCTTT. The encoded protein is CASSLTPHENTEAFF.

This rearrangement joins TRBV7-9 to TRBJ1-2; TRBD1 aligns across 9 bases. Trimming removed 5 bases from V and 3 bases from J; junction bases left unmatched: 7. This CDR3 has 15 amino acids. CDR1 and CDR2 (germline): SEHNR, FQNEAQ (reference sequence). The CDR3 nucleotides are TGTGCCAGCAGCCCTGGGGACAGGGAATACTATGGCTACACCTTC. Translating it yields CASSPGDREYYGYTF.

This clone was seen only a few times. The chain combines TRBV2 with TRBJ1-1; D not resolved. CDR3 length: 11 residues. The V gene's germline CDR1 is SNHLY and CDR2 FYNNEI. Trimming removed 7 bases from V and 2 bases from J, with 5 bases in between. The CDR3 DNA follows: TGTGCCAGCACCTCTAACACTGAAGCTTTCTTT. It yields the protein CASTSNTEAFF.

CDR3 nucleotides: TGTGCCAGCAGCTTAGGGGGGCCAGGCAGGGAGCAGTACTTC. Protein product: CASSLGGPGREQYF. The chain is built from TRBV7-6 and TRBJ2-7; TRBD1 is a possible D gene (6 bases). V lost 1 base and J 7 bases, leaving 14 bases between the germline ends. From germline, CDR1 is SGHVS and CDR2 FNYEAQ. The CDR3 consists of 14 residues.

Comment on this clone: Other DNA sequences in this specimen translate into the identical CDR3. This chain uses TRBV30 with TRBJ2-2, with D possibly matching TRBD1 (6 bases). CDR3 length: 13 amino acids. Germline loops: CDR1 GTSNPN, CDR2 SVGIG (reference sequence). Trimming took 0 bases from V and 12 from J, leaving 14 bases between them. This CDR3 reads CAWSVQGTPKLFF. The CDR3 DNA is TGTGCCTGGAGTGTACAGGGCACCCCCAAGCTGTTTTTT.

This clone was counted ten times or more. The chain employs TRBV7-3 and TRBJ2-5, with 8 bases lining up with TRBD2. This CDR3 is 14 amino acids long. Germline values: CDR1 SGHTA, CDR2 FQGTGA. V lost 6 bases, J lost 5 bases, and 8 bases stayed unmatched. DNA for the CDR3: TGTGCCAGCAGTTTAGGCGGGGGGCTTGAGACCCAGTACTTC. Protein sequence: CASSLGGGLETQYF.

This clone was detected a few times. V usage is TRBV5-5 and J usage is TRBJ2-5, with TRBD2 identical over 9 bases. CDR1 SGHKS and CDR2 YYEKEE come from the germline V gene (reference sequence). V was clipped by 0 bases and J by 2 bases; unmatched bases: 2. This CDR3 has 15 residues. The CDR3 loop reads CASSLVLAGQETQYF. In DNA, the CDR3 is TGTGCCAGCAGCTTGGTGCTAGCGGGACAAGAGACCCAGTACTTC.

The chain links TRBV7-2 to TRBJ1-1; 9 nucleotides align to TRBD1. The ends lost 1 base at V and 1 base at J; junction bases unmatched: 1. Germline values: CDR1 SGHTA, CDR2 FQGNSA. The CDR3 sequence is 15 residues long. The CDR3: CASSLGDRANTEAFF. CDR3 in DNA: TGTGCCAGCAGCTTAGGGGACAGGGCGAACACTGAAGCTTTCTTT.